This T cell receptor (beta chain) is from a study of blood T cells in healthy people across ages. The CDR3 runs to 14 residues. Germline V CDR1 and CDR2: MNHEY, SMNVEV (reference sequence). Deletions cut 5 bases from V and 4 bases from J, with 14 bases between. It was with a sample-barcoded 5' primer and a J-beta primer mix that a second PCR of about 6 to 11 cycles was run. TCRdb itself ran the 5' RACE reads through MiXCR, one entry per CDR3 protein. The sample yields approximately 760,000 distinct CDR3 sequences, approximately 25% seen once. The sample was also reused in another study, on T cells of mothers and their children.

This receptor was obtained from a boy aged 10-17 years in good health. Sequences were obtained from blood. This chain uses TRBV27 with TRBJ1-1, with D perhaps TRBD1 (6 bases). In DNA, the CDR3 is TGTGCCAGCAGTCCCGAAACAGGGCTCACTGAAGCTTTCTTT. Translation gives CASSPETGLTEAFF.